The T cell receptor beta chain described here comes from a study of blood T cell repertoires in COVID-19. Sequencing used immunoSEQ multiplex PCR; TCRdb keeps in-frame clones, though not all of them. The data show roughly 16,000 clones, about 81% seen once. This clone was seen just once. Germline assignment: CDR1 MNHNY and CDR2 SVGAGI (reference sequence). The length of the CDR3 is 13 residues. V was shortened by 7 bases and J by 2 bases, with 9 bases between the two germline ends. Sequencing was carried out using peripheral blood. This chain connects TRBV6-6 to TRBJ1-5; D not certain. The receptor was isolated from a man in his 60s with acute or convalescent COVID-19. The CDR3 is CASNFGGNQPQHF. The DNA for the CDR3 is TGTGCCAGCAACTTTGGTGGCAATCAGCCCCAGCATTTT.